Listed below are T cell receptor beta chains from one sample, sequenced in a study of cytomegalovirus exposure and HLA in healthy donors. TCRdb's table, derived via immunoSEQ multiplex PCR, lists solely in-frame clones and lacks some. The sample holds 95,000 to 150,000 clones, 65% to 85% seen once. The source material was PBMCs. The receptors were sampled from a man in his forties or fifties in good health and CMV-seronegative. Both conserved end residues are part of each CDR3. Fields, in order: D gene, J gene, V gene, CDR3 length, clone size, CDR3 DNA, CDR3 protein. D genes are given only for firm matches. Rows may omit the clone size; those that give it use once, few, many or a size class.

>TRBD1|TRBJ2-2|TRBV7-9|16|-
TGTGCCAGCAGCACGATAGGGGGCTTGGGGACCGGGGAGCTGTTTTTT
CASSTIGGLGTGELFF
>-|TRBJ1-2|TRBV7-8|14|-
TGTGCCAGCAGCTTAACCAGGGGAAACTATGGCTACACCTTC
CASSLTRGNYGYTF
>TRBD2|TRBJ2-7|TRBV10-2|15|few
TGCGCCAGCAGTGATATCACTAGCGGGAGGCGCGAGCAGTACTTC
CASSDITSGRREQYF
>TRBD2|TRBJ2-7|TRBV7-9|16|-
TGTGCCAGCAGCTTAGGGCCTAAGGCGGGAGCCCACGAGCAGTACTTC
CASSLGPKAGAHEQYF
>TRBD2|TRBJ2-1|TRBV11-3|15|-
TGTGCCAGCAGCTTAGCGGGTAGCGGGAGTGGTGAGCAGTTCTTC
CASSLAGSGSGEQFF
>TRBD1|TRBJ2-3|TRBV29-1|14|-
TGCAGCGTAAAGACAGGGGGGCTTGCAGATACGCAGTATTTT
CSVKTGGLADTQYF
>TRBD2|TRBJ2-2|TRBV19|21|-
TGTGCCAGTAGTCCCGCCCTTCGTAGGACTAGCGGGAGGTCCCCACCCGGGGAGCTGTTTTTT
CASSPALRRTSGRSPPGELFF
>-|TRBJ2-7|TRBV20-1|11|-
TGCGTCGCGGGACGGTTGGGAGAGCAGTACTTC
CVAGRLGEQYF
>-|TRBJ1-4|TRBV7-9|11|-
TGTGCCAGCAGCTTATCACGGGAACTGTTTTTT
CASSLSRELFF
>-|TRBJ1-5|TRBV11-2|13|-
TGTGCCAGCAGTAAAGAACGGGGGCAGCCCCAGCATTTT
CASSKERGQPQHF